These T cell receptor beta chains were read from a single sample in a study of shared clonotypes between healthy human individuals. The repertoire was sequenced with immunoSEQ multiplex PCR; TCRdb's copy has only in-frame clones and lacks some. Counted here are some 2,000,000 clones, about 94% occurring once; the ten biggest clones make up around 1.1%. The material sequenced was naive CD8+ T cells sorted from blood. These receptor sequences come from a man aged 18 to 29 in good health. The CDR3 runs from the conserved cysteine through the conserved F or W. A D gene is named only where the DNA matches it firmly. The size of a clone is reported for some rows only, either as once, few or many, or as a class for expanded clones.

clone_size,d_call,j_call,v_call,cdr3_nt,cdr3_aa
.,TRBD2,TRBJ2-1,TRBV7-2,TGTGCCAGCAGCTTAGCTCTAGCGGGAGTCGCATGGGAGCAGTTCTTC,CASSLALAGVAWEQFF
.,TRBD1,TRBJ2-7,TRBV2,TGTGCCAGCAGGACAGGGTACTCTGGCTTCTACGAGCAGTACTTC,CASRTGYSGFYEQYF
.,TRBD1,TRBJ2-7,TRBV2,TGTGCCAGCATGGACAGGGACTCCTACGAGCAGTACTTC,CASMDRDSYEQYF
.,TRBD2,TRBJ2-1,TRBV6-5,TGTGCCAGCAGTTACTCAGCGGGGGAGCTATACAATGAGCAGTTCTTC,CASSYSAGELYNEQFF
once,.,TRBJ1-5,TRBV6-1,TGTGCCAGCAGCCCCAGGGGACAAGGGTGGCCCCAGCATTTT,CASSPRGQGWPQHF
.,.,TRBJ1-1,TRBV19,TGTGCCAGTAGTATGCCCAGGGCCTCTGAGTGGGCTTTCTTT,CASSMPRASEWAFF
few,.,TRBJ2-1,TRBV7-9,TGTGCCAGCAGCTTATCCTACGGTCTGGCAGACAATGAGCAGTTCTTC,CASSLSYGLADNEQFF
.,.,TRBJ1-6,TRBV5-4,TGTGCCAGCAGCGCCGCACTAGGCAGGGAAGGCTCACCCCTCCACTTT,CASSAALGREGSPLHF
once,.,TRBJ1-6,TRBV27,TGTGCCAGCAGCCCCCCGCGAAGCTCCTATAATTCACCCCTCCACTTT,CASSPPRSSYNSPLHF
.,TRBD2,TRBJ2-3,TRBV2,TGTGCCAGCAGAGTTGGAGCGGGGGGCTTAAATACGCAGTATTTT,CASRVGAGGLNTQYF
.,.,TRBJ2-3,TRBV29-1,TGCAGCGTTGATGCCGACACAGTCACAGATACGCAGTATTTT,CSVDADTVTDTQYF
.,.,TRBJ1-2,TRBV7-9,TGTGCCAGCAGCTTAGAAAACGGGAACTATGGCTACACCTTC,CASSLENGNYGYTF
.,.,TRBJ2-5,TRBV2,TGTGCCAGCAGTGATGGGCAGGTCGGAGAGGAGGAGACCCAGTACTTC,CASSDGQVGEEETQYF
.,.,TRBJ2-1,TRBV13,TGTGCCAGCAGCTTTGGTTATGAGCAGTTCTTC,CASSFGYEQFF
.,TRBD2,TRBJ2-1,TRBV4-3,TGCGCCAGCAGCCAAGATCCACCGCGGGAGGGCCGGTTTTTCAATGAGCAGTTCTTC,CASSQDPPREGRFFNEQFF
once,.,TRBJ1-2,TRBV9,TGTGCCAGCAGCGTAGGGGTAGGAGGCTACACCTTC,CASSVGVGGYTF
.,.,TRBJ1-1,TRBV5-4,TGTGCCAGCAGCTTCGGTTACACTGAAGCTTTCTTT,CASSFGYTEAFF
.,.,TRBJ2-7,TRBV4-3,TGCGCCAGCAGCCCGTGGAACCGCGGGCAGTACTTC,CASSPWNRGQYF
.,.,TRBJ1-1,TRBV12-5,TGTGCTAGTGGTTTAGGGGGATTGAACACTGAAGCTTTCTTT,CASGLGGLNTEAFF
.,.,TRBJ2-7,TRBV10-3,TGTGCCATCATTAACGACAGTTCTTACGAGCAGTACTTC,CAIINDSSYEQYF